A single sample is the source of the 6 T cell receptor beta chains below, sequenced in a study of regulatory T cells in long-lasting Graves disease. Relying on iRepertoire HTBI primers and Arm-PCR of CDR3 regions, the team built TCR beta libraries. TCRdb re-analysed the multiplex PCR reads in MiXCR, keeping a single row per CDR3 protein. Among about 660,000 distinct CDR3 sequences listed, 30% were seen once. This sample's time point: persistent/refractory GD, antithyroid drugs over 5 years with positive TRAb. PBMC-derived RNA was used for the TCR library. The material sequenced was peripheral blood mononuclear cells (PBMCs), taken when the disease was refractory, from a patient treated with antithyroid drugs. Source of these receptors: a female donor with Graves disease.

This clonotype has ten or more counts. The gene calls are TRBV6-1 and TRBJ1-2, with 7 bases lining up with TRBD1. CDR1 is MNHNS and CDR2 is SASEGT in the germline V gene. V shed 6 bases and J 7 bases; nucleotides not matched to a gene: 8. The CDR3 runs to 13 residues. CDR3: CASRPDRSGGYTF. The DNA of the CDR3 is TGTGCCAGCAGACCGGACAGGAGCGGTGGCTACACCTTC.

In DNA, the CDR3 is TGTGCCAGCACGGACGGAAACTATGGCTACACCTTC. Translating gives CASTDGNYGYTF. The chain carries TRBV2 and TRBJ1-2; D is ambiguous. V lost 7 bases and J 2 bases, leaving 8 bases between the germline ends. Germline assignment: CDR1 SNHLY and CDR2 FYNNEI. The CDR3 is 12 amino acids.

Only a few counts were recorded for this clonotype. The chain is built from TRBV30 and TRBJ2-7, with D perhaps matching TRBD2 (6 bases). Trimming took 6 bases from V and 9 from J, leaving 12 bases between them. The CDR3 loop spans 10 amino acids. Looked up from germline, CDR1 is GTSNPN and CDR2 is SVGIG (reference sequence). The CDR3 bases are TGTGCCTGTGGGGGGTTTGTGCAGTACTTC. The encoded protein is CACGGFVQYF.

This clonotype was recorded a few times. The J gene is TRBJ2-1, the V gene TRBV11-2; possible D gene TRBD2, 5 bases. The germline V and J ends were trimmed by 3 bases and 5 bases, with 14 bases remaining between them. There are 15 residues in the CDR3. Germline-derived CDR1 and CDR2 are SGHAT and FQNNGV. This CDR3 is CASSFSLAFDNEQFF. The CDR3 nucleotides read TGTGCCAGCAGCTTCTCGCTAGCCTTTGACAATGAGCAGTTCTTC.

The chain joins TRBV10-3 to TRBJ1-4, with D perhaps matching TRBD1 (6 bases). Per the germline V gene, CDR1 is ENHRY and CDR2 is SYGVKD. Trimming took off 5 bases at V and 3 bases at J, with 16 bases between the two ends. The CDR3 is made up of 16 amino acids. As DNA, the CDR3 is TGTGCCATCAGTCCTCGGGGAGGGGGAGCTAATGAAAAACTGTTTTTT. Its translation: CAISPRGGGANEKLFF.

This clonotype has only a few counts. The V call is TRBV12-3 or TRBV12-4, the J call TRBJ1-2; no reliable D call. The CDR3 has 13 residues. V was trimmed by 0 bases and J by 8 bases, leaving 10 bases between them. Written as DNA, the CDR3 is TGTGCCAGCAGTTTAGCGCGGGCTGACGGCTACACCTTC. It yields the protein CASSLARADGYTF.